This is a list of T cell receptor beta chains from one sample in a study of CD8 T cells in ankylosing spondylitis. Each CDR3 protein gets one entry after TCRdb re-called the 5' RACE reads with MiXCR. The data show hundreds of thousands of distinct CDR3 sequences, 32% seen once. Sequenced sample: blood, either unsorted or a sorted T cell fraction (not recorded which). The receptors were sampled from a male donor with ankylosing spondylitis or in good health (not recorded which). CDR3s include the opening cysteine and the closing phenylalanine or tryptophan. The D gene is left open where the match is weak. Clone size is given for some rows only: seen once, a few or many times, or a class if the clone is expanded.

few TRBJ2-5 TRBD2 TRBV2 CASSETSGGYQETQYF TGTGCCAGCAGTGAGACTAGCGGGGGGTACCAAGAGACCCAGTACTTC
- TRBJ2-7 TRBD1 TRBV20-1 CSARLGAGGSYEQYF TGCAGTGCTAGGCTGGGGGCAGGGGGCTCCTACGAGCAGTACTTC
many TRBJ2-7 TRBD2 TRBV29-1 CSVRPSGSYEQYF TGCAGCGTGAGGCCTAGCGGCAGCTACGAGCAGTACTTC
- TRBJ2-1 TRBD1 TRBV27 CASRALLGQVYNEQFF TGTGCCAGCAGAGCATTACTGGGACAGGTATACAATGAGCAGTTCTTC
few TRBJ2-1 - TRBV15 CATSRPSGNEQFF TGTGCCACCAGCAGGCCTTCTGGCAATGAGCAGTTCTTC
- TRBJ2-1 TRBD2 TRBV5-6 CGSGLAGTSSYNEQFF TGTGGGTCGGGTCTAGCGGGGACAAGCTCCTACAATGAGCAGTTCTTC
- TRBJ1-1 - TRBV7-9 CASSYGRDGAFF TGTGCCAGCAGCTATGGGAGGGATGGAGCTTTCTTT
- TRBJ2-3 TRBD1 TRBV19 CASAPGQPSTDTQYF TGTGCCAGTGCACCGGGACAGCCGAGCACAGATACGCAGTATTTT
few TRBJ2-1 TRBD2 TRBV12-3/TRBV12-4 CASSLVLAGDNEQFF TGTGCCAGCAGTTTAGTTCTAGCGGGGGACAATGAGCAGTTCTTC
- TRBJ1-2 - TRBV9 CASSQDRSHLGYGYTF TGTGCCAGCAGTCAAGACAGGTCCCATCTAGGGTATGGCTACACCTTC
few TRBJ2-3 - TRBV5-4 CASSLVRADTQYF TGTGCCAGCAGCTTGGTGAGGGCAGATACGCAGTATTTT
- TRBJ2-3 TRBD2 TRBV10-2 CASRDPGLAGGLGDTQYF TGCGCCAGCAGAGACCCGGGACTAGCGGGGGGGCTCGGAGATACGCAGTATTTT
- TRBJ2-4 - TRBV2 CASSLGSWDWPLAKNIQYF TGTGCCAGCAGTCTAGGTAGTTGGGACTGGCCGTTAGCCAAAAACATTCAGTACTTC
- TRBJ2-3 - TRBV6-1 CASRGSLVTDTQYF TGTGCCAGCAGGGGGTCTTTGGTCACAGATACGCAGTATTTT
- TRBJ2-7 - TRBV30 CAWTADGTYEQYF TGTGCCTGGACTGCCGACGGAACCTACGAGCAGTACTTC
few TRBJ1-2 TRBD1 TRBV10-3 CAISGGQGYGYTF TGTGCCATCAGTGGTGGACAGGGCTATGGCTACACCTTC
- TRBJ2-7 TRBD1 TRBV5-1 CASSLGGQSTYEQYF TGCGCCAGCAGCTTGGGGGGACAGTCCACCTACGAGCAGTACTTC
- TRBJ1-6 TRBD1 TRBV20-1 CCARDLLGTDYNSPLHF TGCTGTGCTAGAGATCTACTCGGGACAGACTATAATTCACCCCTCCACTTT
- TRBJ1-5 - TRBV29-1 CSVAGLDQPQHF TGCAGCGTCGCGGGGCTCGATCAGCCCCAGCATTTT
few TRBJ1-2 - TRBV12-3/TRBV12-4 CASSTGRRPRYGYTF TGTGCCAGCAGCACCGGGCGGAGACCTCGCTATGGCTACACCTTC
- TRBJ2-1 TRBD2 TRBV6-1 CASSVLAGGPNEQFF TGTGCCAGCAGTGTTCTAGCGGGGGGGCCAAATGAGCAGTTCTTC
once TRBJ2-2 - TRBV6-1 CASSMDPVGELFF TGTGCCAGCAGTATGGACCCCGTCGGGGAGCTGTTTTTT
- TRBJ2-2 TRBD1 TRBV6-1 CASRDQGAIGELFF TGTGCCAGCAGAGACCAGGGGGCAATCGGGGAGCTGTTTTTT
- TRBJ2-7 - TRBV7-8 CASSFDVSYEQYF TGTGCCAGCAGCTTCGACGTCTCCTACGAGCAGTACTTC
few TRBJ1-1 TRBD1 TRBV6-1 CASRETGFNTEAFF TGTGCCAGCAGGGAGACAGGGTTTAACACTGAAGCTTTCTTT
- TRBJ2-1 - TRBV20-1 CSATLQGYNEQFF TGCAGTGCTACCCTTCAGGGCTACAATGAGCAGTTCTTC
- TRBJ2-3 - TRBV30 CAWATTGSDTQYF TGTGCCTGGGCTACAACAGGGTCAGATACGCAGTATTTT
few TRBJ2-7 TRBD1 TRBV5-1 CASTPGQGGYEQYF TGCGCCAGCACCCCCGGACAGGGAGGCTACGAGCAGTACTTC